The next 28 T cell receptor beta chains were all read from a single sample in a study of blood T cell repertoires in COVID-19. Clones were sequenced by immunoSEQ multiplex PCR, and TCRdb holds only the in-frame ones, with some missing. The sample includes just over 300,000 clones, over 85% of them seen just once. What was sequenced was peripheral blood. These receptors all stem from a woman in her twenties or thirties with COVID-19, enrolled during active disease.

The chain links TRBV19 to TRBJ1-5; D possibly corresponds to TRBD1 (5 bases). V was pared by 10 bases and J by 6 bases, with 22 bases between. Germline V CDR1 and CDR2: LNHDA, SQIVND (reference sequence). The CDR3 sequence is 15 residues long. CDR3 nucleotides: TGTGCCACCACAAGAACGGGGGGTAGTTTTCAGCCCCAGCATTTT. This sequence encodes CATTRTGGSFQPQHF.

The gene calls are TRBV2 and TRBJ1-1; D call uncertain. Trimming removed 0 bases at V and 0 bases at J, with 14 bases between. The CDR3 totals 17 residues. Looked up from germline, CDR1 is SNHLY and CDR2 is FYNNEI. CDR3 amino acids: CASSEALFGLVNTEAFF. The CDR3 nucleotides are TGTGCCAGCAGTGAAGCGCTATTTGGACTTGTGAACACTGAAGCTTTCTTT.

The chain links TRBV6-2 or TRBV6-3 to TRBJ1-1; possibly TRBD1 for D (6 bases). The CDR3 runs 13 residues. V was shortened by 5 bases and J by 11 bases, with 18 bases between the two germline ends. The germline V gene has CDR1 MNHEY and CDR2 SVGEGT. CDR3 amino acids: CASSPSGQRKAFF. In nucleotides, the CDR3 is TGTGCCAGCAGTCCATCAGGACAGCGGAAGGCTTTCTTT.

This clone was picked up one time. The chain couples TRBV3-1 (or the pseudogene TRBV3-2) to TRBJ1-1; D is undetermined. Germline V lookup: CDR1 LGHDT, CDR2 YNNKEL (reference sequence). V lost 5 bases, J lost 5 bases, and 6 bases lay in between. This CDR3 spans 11 amino acids. The CDR3 is CASSYGTEAFF. CDR3 coding DNA: TGTGCCAGCAGCTACGGGACTGAAGCTTTCTTT.

This clone is a singleton in its sample. This specimen includes other DNA sequences encoding the same CDR3. This sequence joins TRBV28 and TRBJ2-3; 9 nucleotides agree with TRBD1. V lost 5 bases to trimming and J lost 1 base; unmatched junction nucleotides: 1. The CDR3 length is 14 residues. Germline-derived CDR1 and CDR2 are MDHEN and SYDVKM. This chain's CDR3 is CASSRDRGTDTQYF. For the CDR3, the DNA is TGTGCCAGCAGTCGGGACAGGGGCACAGATACGCAGTATTTT.

The chain has TRBV28 and TRBJ2-7; D is unclear. Germline V gene sequence: CDR1 MDHEN, CDR2 SYDVKM. V was pared by 5 bases and J by 2 bases, with 7 bases between. The CDR3 extends over 12 amino acids. This CDR3 reads CASSKETYEQYV. The DNA of the CDR3 is TGTGCCAGCAGTAAGGAGACCTACGAGCAGTACGTC.

The chain couples TRBV24-1 to TRBJ2-5; 11 bases are a match to TRBD1. Germline CDR1 and CDR2: KGHDR and SFDVKD. Losses at the gene ends were 2 bases for V and 5 bases for J; bases not matched to a gene: 9. The CDR3 is 17 amino acids. This CDR3 is CATSDWTGGNRRETQYF. In DNA, the CDR3 is TGTGCCACCAGTGATTGGACAGGGGGCAATCGACGCGAGACCCAGTACTTC.

The genes are TRBV3-1 (or the pseudogene TRBV3-2) and TRBJ2-3; TRBD2 matches 8 bases. Germline V gene lookup returns CDR1 LGHDT and CDR2 YNNKEL (reference sequence). The V gene end was trimmed by 3 bases and the J gene end by 5 bases; junction bases not matched to a gene: 13. The CDR3 length is 17 residues. CDR3 nucleotides: TGTGCCAGCAGCCAGCGTTTCGGGGGGGCCGAGGGAGATACGCAGTATTTT. Translation gives CASSQRFGGAEGDTQYF.

The V call is TRBV6-6, the J call TRBJ2-1, with TRBD1 matching over 7 bases. The CDR3 has 13 residues. CDR1 is MNHNY, CDR2 SVGAGI, per germline (reference sequence). The ends lost 0 bases at V and 7 bases at J; junction bases unmatched: 0. The CDR3 is CASSYSTGNEQFF. The CDR3 region has the DNA TGTGCCAGCAGTTACTCGACAGGGAATGAGCAGTTCTTC.

The V gene is TRBV28, the J gene TRBJ2-3, with D possibly being TRBD2 (5 bases). Trimming cost V 1 base and J 1 base, with 12 bases left between them. The CDR3 sequence is 16 residues long. CDR1 is MDHEN, CDR2 SYDVKM, per germline. CDR3 sequence: CASSLLASTGTDTQYF. CDR3 bases: TGTGCCAGCAGTTTATTGGCTAGCACAGGCACAGATACGCAGTATTTT.

This clone was picked up one time. The V gene is TRBV29-1, the J gene TRBJ1-1; TRBD1 is a possible D gene (6 bases). The germline V and J ends were trimmed by 4 bases and 11 bases, with 17 bases remaining between them. The CDR3 covers 12 residues. Germline assignment: CDR1 SQVTM and CDR2 ANQGSEA. The CDR3 DNA is TGCAGCGTTGGCCACCAGGGGATTGGGGCTTTCTTT. It yields the protein CSVGHQGIGAFF. Looking up the rest from reference TRBV29-1 and TRBJ1-1 gives the full variable domain: SAVISQKPSRDICQRGTSLTIQCQVDSQVTMMFWYRQQPGQSLTLIATANQGSEATYESGFVIDKFPISRPNLTFSTLTVSNMSPEDSSIYLCSVGHQGIGAFFGQGTRLTVV.

V is TRBV28 and J is TRBJ1-5; D unclear. Germline loops: CDR1 MDHEN, CDR2 SYDVKM. Deletions cut 3 bases from V and 3 bases from J, with 9 bases between. The CDR3 contains 14 residues. The CDR3 sequence: CASSFRVYNQPQHF. The CDR3 region has the DNA TGTGCCAGCAGTTTTCGGGTTTACAATCAGCCCCAGCATTTT.

The V gene is TRBV15, the J gene TRBJ1-2; the match to TRBD1 covers 7 bases. The CDR3 contains 16 residues. Per germline, CDR1 LNHNV and CDR2 YYDKDF (reference sequence). J was trimmed by 0 bases and V by 5 bases; bases with no gene match: 9. The CDR3 DNA follows: TGTGCCACCAGCCCCCTCAGGGGGTCAGCTAACTATGGCTACACCTTC. It encodes CATSPLRGSANYGYTF.

The rearrangement links TRBV7-3 to TRBJ2-3; the match to TRBD2 covers 10 bases. The CDR3 consists of 16 residues. J gave up 2 bases and V 4 bases, and 6 bases lay outside the gene matches. CDR1 is SGHTA, CDR2 FQGTGA, per germline. The CDR3 nucleotides are TGTGCCAGCAGCTCGCCCGGGACTAGCGCCACAGATACGCAGTATTTT. Translation gives CASSSPGTSATDTQYF.

This clone was seen once. The J gene is TRBJ2-1, the V gene TRBV2; D is perhaps TRBD2 (5 bases). The length of the CDR3 is 12 residues. Germline CDR1 SNHLY, CDR2 FYNNEI. V gave up 2 bases and J gave up 9 bases, with 8 bases separating them. The CDR3 loop is CASSERGLEQFF. The CDR3 nucleotides are TGTGCCAGCAGTGAACGGGGTCTTGAGCAGTTCTTC.

The rearrangement uses TRBV2 and TRBJ1-1; 8 bases map to TRBD1. Trimming took 4 bases from V and 8 from J; bases not matched to a gene: 0. The length of the CDR3 is 11 residues. The germline gives CDR1 SNHLY, CDR2 FYNNEI. CDR3 in DNA: TGTGCCAGCAGTGGGACAGGGGAAGCTTTCTTT. Encoded protein: CASSGTGEAFF.

The chain joins TRBV7-9 to TRBJ1-2; the match to TRBD1 covers 7 bases. Trimming at V came to 5 bases and at J to 4 bases, leaving 13 bases not matched to a gene. Germline CDR1 is SEHNR and CDR2 is FQNEAQ (reference sequence). The CDR3 totals 16 residues. CDR3 nucleotides: TGTGCCAGCAGCAAAGGGACAGTTTCCCGGATCTATGGCTACACCTTC. Protein product: CASSKGTVSRIYGYTF.

Comment on this clone: Other nucleotide sequences from this sample produce the same CDR3. This chain joins TRBV12-3 or TRBV12-4 and TRBJ1-2; TRBD1 is a possible D gene (5 bases). The CDR3 loop spans 13 amino acids. Trimming removed 1 base from V and 2 bases from J, with 5 bases in between. CDR3 in DNA: TGTGCCAGCAGTTTAGACAGGAACTATGGCTACACCTTC. Protein sequence: CASSLDRNYGYTF.

This sequence joins TRBV3-1 (or the pseudogene TRBV3-2) and TRBJ2-1; 12 nucleotides line up with TRBD2. Germline V lookup: CDR1 LGHDT, CDR2 YNNKEL (reference sequence). V gave up 4 bases and J gave up 6 bases; unmatched junction bases: 13. CDR3 length: 18 residues. The DNA for the CDR3 is TGTGCCAGCAGCCCCCGAGGACACCGGACTAGCGGGGTCAATGAGCAGTTCTTC. Translating it yields CASSPRGHRTSGVNEQFF.

The chain couples TRBV12-5 to TRBJ1-2, with D hard to call. V lost 4 bases to trimming and J lost 6 bases, with 15 bases between them. This CDR3 has 14 amino acids. CDR1 and CDR2 from the germline V gene are LGHNT and FRNRAP. This CDR3 reads CASGSSGVIDGYTF. In DNA form, the CDR3 reads TGTGCTAGTGGTTCCTCCGGGGTAATCGATGGCTACACCTTC.

The gene calls are TRBV2 and TRBJ2-1, with TRBD1 identical over 8 bases. Unmatched junction bases numbered 4, after V lost 8 bases and J lost 4 bases. Germline V gene lookup returns CDR1 SNHLY and CDR2 FYNNEI. CDR3 size: 13 residues. The CDR3 region has the DNA TGTGCCAGCCACAGGGGGTTATACAATGAGCAGTTCTTC. This sequence encodes CASHRGLYNEQFF.

The gene calls are TRBV29-1 and TRBJ2-5, with D perhaps TRBD2 (6 bases). The germline V gene has CDR1 SQVTM and CDR2 ANQGSEA. V lost 4 bases and J 5 bases, leaving 14 bases between the germline ends. The CDR3 contains 13 residues. In DNA, the CDR3 is TGCAGCGTTGTAGGGTCAGGGAGGGAGACCCAGTACTTC. Protein product: CSVVGSGRETQYF.

The V gene is TRBV7-8, the J gene TRBJ1-4, with D tentatively TRBD1 (5 bases). Trimming pared 5 bases from V and 8 bases from J, leaving 18 bases between. Germline V lookup: CDR1 SGHVS, CDR2 FQNEAQ. The CDR3 is 15 residues long. The CDR3, as DNA: TGTGCCAGCAGCCCTCGGGAGGCTGGGGCGGAAAAACTGTTTTTT. Encoded protein: CASSPREAGAEKLFF.

The chain couples TRBV4-1 to TRBJ2-2; TRBD2 aligns across 8 bases. In germline, CDR1 is MGHRA, CDR2 YSYEKL. The CDR3 has 16 residues. Trimming removed 3 bases from V and 5 bases from J; junction bases left unmatched: 8. CDR3: CASSHGRGAQTGELFF. Written as DNA, the CDR3 is TGCGCCAGCAGCCACGGGCGGGGGGCCCAGACCGGGGAGCTGTTTTTT.

The CDR3 loop reads CASDTGFGYTF. In DNA form, the CDR3 reads TGTGCCAGCGATACAGGGTTCGGCTACACCTTC. The chain joins TRBV12-3 or TRBV12-4 to TRBJ1-2, with D perhaps matching TRBD1 (6 bases). The CDR3 has 11 amino acids. The germline V and J ends were trimmed by 8 bases and 8 bases, with 12 bases remaining between them.

The genes are TRBV28 and TRBJ2-5; D not resolved. This CDR3 is 13 amino acids long. Germline V gene sequence: CDR1 MDHEN, CDR2 SYDVKM. V lost 5 bases to trimming and J lost 1 base, with 8 bases between them. As DNA, the CDR3 is TGTGCCAGCAGTCTAGAGCTCCAAGAGACCCAGTACTTC. This gives the protein CASSLELQETQYF.

This chain connects TRBV2 to TRBJ1-2; TRBD1 aligns across 7 bases. This CDR3 region has 13 residues. CDR1 and CDR2 (germline): SNHLY, FYNNEI. The ends lost 7 bases at V and 8 bases at J; junction bases unmatched: 10. CDR3: CASTETGTSGYTF. In DNA form, the CDR3 reads TGTGCCAGCACCGAGACAGGGACGAGCGGCTACACCTTC.

V and J are TRBV30 and TRBJ2-1, with a tentative D call TRBD1 (5 bases). The CDR3 is made up of 13 amino acids. Germline-derived CDR1 and CDR2 are GTSNPN and SVGIG (reference sequence). Between the trimmed V and J ends, which lost 7 bases and 2 bases, there was a span of 12 bases. The CDR3 DNA reads as TGTGCCTTCGGACACCAGACCTACAATGAGCAGTTCTTC. This encodes CAFGHQTYNEQFF.